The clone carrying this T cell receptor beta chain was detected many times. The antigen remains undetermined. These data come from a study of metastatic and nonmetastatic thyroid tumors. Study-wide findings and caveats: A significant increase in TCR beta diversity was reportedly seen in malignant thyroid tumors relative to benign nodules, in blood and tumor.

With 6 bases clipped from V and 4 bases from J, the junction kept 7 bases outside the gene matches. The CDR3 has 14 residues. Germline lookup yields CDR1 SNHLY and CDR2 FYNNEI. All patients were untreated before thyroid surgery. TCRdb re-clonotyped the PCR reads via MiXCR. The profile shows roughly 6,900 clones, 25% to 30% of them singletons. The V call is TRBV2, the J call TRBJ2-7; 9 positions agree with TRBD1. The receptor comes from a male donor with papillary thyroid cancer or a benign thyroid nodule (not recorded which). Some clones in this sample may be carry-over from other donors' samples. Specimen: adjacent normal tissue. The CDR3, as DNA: TGTGCCAGCAGGAGGGGGACAGGGCAATACGAGCAGTACTTC. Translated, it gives CASRRGTGQYEQYF. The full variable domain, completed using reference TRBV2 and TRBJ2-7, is EPEVTQTPSHQVTQMGQEVILRCVPISNHLYFYWYRQILGQKVEFLVSFYNNEISEKSEIFDDQFSVERPDGSNFTLKIRSTKLEDSAMYFCASRRGTGQYEQYFGPGTRLTVT.